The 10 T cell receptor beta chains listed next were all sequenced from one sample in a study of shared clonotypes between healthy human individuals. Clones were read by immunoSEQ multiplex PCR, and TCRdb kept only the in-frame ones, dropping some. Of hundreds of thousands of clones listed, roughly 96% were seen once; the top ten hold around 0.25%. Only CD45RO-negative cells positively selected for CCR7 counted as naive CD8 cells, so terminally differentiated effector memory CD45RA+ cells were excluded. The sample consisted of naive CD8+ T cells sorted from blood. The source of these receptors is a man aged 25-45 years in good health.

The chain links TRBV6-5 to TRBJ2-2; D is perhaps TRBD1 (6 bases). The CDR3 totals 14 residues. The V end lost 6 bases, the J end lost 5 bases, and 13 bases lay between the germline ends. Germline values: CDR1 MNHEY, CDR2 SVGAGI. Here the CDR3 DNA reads TGTGCCAGCAGCCGGGACATCGGGACCGGGGAGCTGTTTTTT. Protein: CASSRDIGTGELFF.

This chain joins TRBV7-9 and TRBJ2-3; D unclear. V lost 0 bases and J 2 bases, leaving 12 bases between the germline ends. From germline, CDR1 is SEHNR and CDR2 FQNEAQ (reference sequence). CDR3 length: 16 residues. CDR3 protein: CASSLALEAYTDTQYF. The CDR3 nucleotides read TGTGCCAGCAGCTTAGCTTTGGAAGCTTACACAGATACGCAGTATTTT. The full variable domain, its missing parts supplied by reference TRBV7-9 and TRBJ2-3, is DTGVSQNPRHKITKRGQNVTFRCDPISEHNRLYWYRQTLGQGPEFLTYFQNEAQLEKSRLLSDRFSAERPKGSFSTLEIQRTEQGDSAMYLCASSLALEAYTDTQYFGPGTRLTVL.

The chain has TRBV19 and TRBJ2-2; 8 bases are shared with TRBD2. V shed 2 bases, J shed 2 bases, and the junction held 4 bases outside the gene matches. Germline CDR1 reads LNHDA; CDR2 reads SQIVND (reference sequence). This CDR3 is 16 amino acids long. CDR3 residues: CASSIFSGVNTGELFF. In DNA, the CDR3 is TGTGCCAGTAGTATATTTAGCGGGGTAAACACCGGGGAGCTGTTTTTT.

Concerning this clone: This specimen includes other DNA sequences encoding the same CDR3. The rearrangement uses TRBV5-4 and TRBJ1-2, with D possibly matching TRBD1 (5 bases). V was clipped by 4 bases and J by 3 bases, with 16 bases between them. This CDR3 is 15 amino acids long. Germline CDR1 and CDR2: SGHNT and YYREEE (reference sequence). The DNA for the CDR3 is TGTGCCAGCAGCACCCCCGGGAGAGGGGACTATGGCTACACCTTC. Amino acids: CASSTPGRGDYGYTF.

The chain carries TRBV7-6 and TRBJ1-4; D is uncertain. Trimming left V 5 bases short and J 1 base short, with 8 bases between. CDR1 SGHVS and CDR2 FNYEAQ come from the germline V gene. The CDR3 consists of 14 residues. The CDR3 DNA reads TGTGCCAGCAGCCCCCGGGTAACTAATGAAAAACTGTTTTTT. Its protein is CASSPRVTNEKLFF.

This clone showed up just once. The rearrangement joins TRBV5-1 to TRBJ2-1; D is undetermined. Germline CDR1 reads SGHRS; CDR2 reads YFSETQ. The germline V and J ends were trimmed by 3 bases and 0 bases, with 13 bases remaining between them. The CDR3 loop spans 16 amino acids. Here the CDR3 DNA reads TGCGCCAGCAGCTCCCAAGGACCGAGCTCCTACAATGAGCAGTTCTTC. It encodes CASSSQGPSSYNEQFF.

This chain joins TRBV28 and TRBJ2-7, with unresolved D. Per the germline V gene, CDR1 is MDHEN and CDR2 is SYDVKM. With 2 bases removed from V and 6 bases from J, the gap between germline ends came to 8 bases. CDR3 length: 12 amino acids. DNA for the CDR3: TGTGCCAGCAGTTTACGGGTAGGCGAGCAGTACTTC. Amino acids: CASSLRVGEQYF.

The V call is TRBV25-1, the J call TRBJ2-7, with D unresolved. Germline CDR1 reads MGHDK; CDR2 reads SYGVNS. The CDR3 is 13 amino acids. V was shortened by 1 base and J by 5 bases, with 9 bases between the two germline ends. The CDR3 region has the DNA TGTGCCAGCAGTGAATGGGAAGGGAACGAGCAGTACTTC. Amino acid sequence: CASSEWEGNEQYF.

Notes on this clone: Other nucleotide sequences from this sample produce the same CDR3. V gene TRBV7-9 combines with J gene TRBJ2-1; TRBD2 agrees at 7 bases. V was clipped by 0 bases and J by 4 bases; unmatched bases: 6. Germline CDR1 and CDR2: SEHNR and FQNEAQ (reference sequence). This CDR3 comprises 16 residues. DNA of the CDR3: TGTGCCAGCAGCTTAGCCGCTAGCGGAGCATACAATGAGCAGTTCTTC. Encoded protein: CASSLAASGAYNEQFF.

This CDR3 is CASSLGLAGGLSYEQYF. For the CDR3, the DNA is TGTGCCAGCAGCTTAGGCCTAGCGGGAGGGCTATCCTACGAGCAGTACTTC. This chain uses TRBV7-8 with TRBJ2-7; 12 nucleotides align to TRBD2. Germline values: CDR1 SGHVS, CDR2 FQNEAQ. CDR3 length: 17 residues. The ends lost 1 base at V and 1 base at J; junction bases unmatched: 5.